The clone carrying this T cell receptor beta chain was detected a few times. Its specificity is unknown. This entry is derived from a study of beta chain features in type 1 diabetes. Study findings and constraints: There was no resolution here of whether HLA type influences TCRB rearrangement. Patients' naive, central memory and regulatory TCRB repertoires appeared more alike than those of healthy donors. It was possible that PCR favored shorter templates, equally so in patients and controls.

The investigators reverse transcribed all of the isolated RNA, so they sequenced expressed TCRB transcripts. Measured with immunoSEQ multiplex PCR; TCRdb has only the in-frame clones, and not every one. The table has hundreds of thousands of clones, about 15% seen once. CDR1 SGHAT and CDR2 FQNNGV come from the germline V gene. CDR3 length: 16 residues. V lost 3 bases and J lost 0, with 9 bases in between. What was sequenced was central memory CD4+ T cells from blood. This clonotype was sampled from a man younger than 45 in good health. The J gene is TRBJ2-6, the V gene TRBV11-2, with TRBD1 as a possible D gene (6 bases). For the CDR3, the DNA is TGTGCCAGCAGCTTGAGCAGGGGCTCTGGGGCCAACGTCCTGACTTTC. Translating it yields CASSLSRGSGANVLTF.